The T cell receptor beta chain described here comes from a study of T cell repertoires in cytomegalovirus infection. Looking at the study overall: CMV infection together with matching HLA type was indicated by public TCR beta signatures. Study-level points and caveats: The cumulative frequency of public TCR beta families distinguished individuals who carried CMV together with the relevant HLA. CMV-specific TCR beta clonotypes restricted by HLA-C dominated the ex vivo response.

CDR3 length: 15 residues. V was shortened by 2 bases and J by 1 base, with 9 bases between the two germline ends. Germline V gene data show CDR1 as SGHRS and CDR2 as YFSETQ. Worth noting for this clonotype: Its antigen is as yet unknown.

TCRdb independently ran MiXCR on the reads; one entry per CDR3 protein. Of about 240,000 distinct CDR3 sequences in the sample, 9% to 15% were seen once. Specimen: PBMCs. The J gene is TRBJ2-2, the V gene TRBV5-1; D perhaps matches TRBD1 (6 bases). This TCR was recovered from a human donor in good health (CMV status not recorded). Some clones in this sample may be carry-over from other donors' samples. The CDR3 DNA reads TGCGCCAGCAGCTTCGGACAGCGGAACACCGGGGAGCTGTTTTTT. Protein product: CASSFGQRNTGELFF.